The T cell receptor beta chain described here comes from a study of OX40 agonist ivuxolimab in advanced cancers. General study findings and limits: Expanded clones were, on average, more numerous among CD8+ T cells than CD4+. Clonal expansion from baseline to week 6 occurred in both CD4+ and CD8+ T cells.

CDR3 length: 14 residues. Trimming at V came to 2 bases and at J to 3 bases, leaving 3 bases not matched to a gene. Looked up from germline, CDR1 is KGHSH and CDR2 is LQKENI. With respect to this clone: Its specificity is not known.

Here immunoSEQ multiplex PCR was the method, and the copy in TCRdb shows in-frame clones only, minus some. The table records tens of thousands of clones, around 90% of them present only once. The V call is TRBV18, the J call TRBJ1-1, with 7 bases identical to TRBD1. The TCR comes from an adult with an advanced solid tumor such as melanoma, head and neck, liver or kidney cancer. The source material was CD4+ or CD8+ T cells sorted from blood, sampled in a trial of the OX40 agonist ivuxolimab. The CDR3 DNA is TGTGCCAGCTCACCAAATCAGGGGGACACTGAAGCTTTCTTT. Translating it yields CASSPNQGDTEAFF.